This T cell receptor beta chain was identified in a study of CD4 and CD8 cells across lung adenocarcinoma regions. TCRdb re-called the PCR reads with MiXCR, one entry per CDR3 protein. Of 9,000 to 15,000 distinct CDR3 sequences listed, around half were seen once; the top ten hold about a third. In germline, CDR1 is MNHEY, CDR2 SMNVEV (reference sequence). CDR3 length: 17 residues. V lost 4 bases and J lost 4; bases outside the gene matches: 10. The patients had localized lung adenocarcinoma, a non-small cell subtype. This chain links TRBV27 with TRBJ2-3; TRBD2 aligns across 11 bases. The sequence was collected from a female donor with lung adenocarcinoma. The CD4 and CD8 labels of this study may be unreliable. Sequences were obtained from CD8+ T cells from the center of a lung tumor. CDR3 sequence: CASSSPQLAGGADTQYF. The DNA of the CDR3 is TGTGCCAGCAGTTCCCCACAGCTAGCGGGAGGCGCAGATACGCAGTATTTT.